Reported below is one T cell receptor (beta chain). Looked up from germline, CDR1 is LNHDA and CDR2 is SQIVND (reference sequence). This CDR3 is built from 13 residues. Between the trimmed V and J ends, which lost 7 bases and 5 bases, there was a span of 14 bases. These data originate in a study of OX40 agonist ivuxolimab in advanced cancers. Study in general: Patients were treated with intravenous ivuxolimab, dosed at 0.01 to 10 mg/kg and infused every 2 weeks.

Using immunoSEQ multiplex PCR, the repertoire was profiled, and TCRdb retains in-frame clones only, with some absent. The table records 87,000 or so clones, about 85% of them present only once. Peripheral blood came from all dose cohorts at three timepoints. This TCR came from an adult with an advanced solid tumor such as melanoma, head and neck, liver or kidney cancer. The V and J genes are TRBV19 and TRBJ1-1, with a weak D call TRBD1 (6 bases). The starting material was CD4+ or CD8+ T cells sorted from blood, obtained in a trial of the OX40 agonist ivuxolimab. The CDR3 reads CASTPWGRTEAFF. In DNA, the CDR3 is TGTGCCAGTACCCCGTGGGGGCGGACTGAAGCTTTCTTT.